This entry describes one TCR beta chain. Its cognate antigen has yet to be identified. No base quality values were provided; no much bigger clone lies one nucleotide off. The sample comes from a study of Ad26.COV2.S vaccination and SARS-CoV-2 variants (dated by TCRdb to the early 2020s). With regard to the full study: Donors in the vaccine arm were drawn from COV1001, a phase I-IIa trial of Ad26.COV2.S in healthy adults that was multicentre, randomized, double-blind and placebo-controlled. Ad26.COV2.S was administered intramuscularly at 5 x 10^10 or 1 x 10^11 viral particles, either as a single shot or as two shots given 56 days apart. The TCR-sequenced set comprised around 32 samples: about 19 Ad26.COV2.S vaccine recipients, 5 placebo recipients and 8 SARS-CoV-2 convalescent individuals. Sequencing of the TCRbeta repertoire served to evaluate the specificity and breadth of SARS-CoV-2-reactive T cell receptors following Ad26.COV2.S vaccination. Trial participants were randomized into five groups of five, in which low-dose or high-dose Ad26.COV2.S was given once or twice, or placebo was given on both occasions. Investigators remained blinded to trial group allocation during experiments and outcome assessment. Study-level results and caveats: Substantial breadth of spike-specific CD8+ and CD4+ T cell responses was reported after vaccination. The study was not powered for comparison of responses between vaccine doses or regimens. Compared with placebo recipients, Ad26.COV2.S recipients showed higher spike-specific TCR breadth (P = 0.0014). The authors noted that the TCR breadth and depth analyses may have underestimated total T cell responses. Vaccine and placebo recipients had similar non-spike TCR breadth, a finding consistent with the vaccine containing only spike.

The immunoSEQ Assay was used to sequence TCRbeta CDR3 regions. After extraction, genomic DNA underwent amplification by bias-controlled multiplex PCR, followed by high-throughput sequencing. As for the authors' bioinformatics: To quantify the absolute abundance of every unique TCRbeta CDR3 region, sequences were collapsed and filtered. T cell fraction was estimated by normalization of TCRbeta template counts to usable DNA, with usable DNA being measured through amplification of reference genes present in all nucleated cells. Repertoire TCRs were annotated as SARS-CoV-2-specific by exact matching of V gene, CDR3 amino acid sequence and J gene to a known reactive TCR set. The reference SARS-CoV-2 TCR set came from MIRA and was filtered for enrichment in COVID-19-positive ImmuneCODE repertoires, removing public or cross-reactive TCRs. Drawing on the MIRA antigens, annotated TCRs were analysed further at the level of specific ORF or position within ORF. Depth was the summed frequency of annotated unique rearrangements, while breadth was defined as annotated unique rearrangements over total unique productive rearrangements. Two-sided Wilcoxon rank-sum tests were used to compare TCR breadth between groups. Sourced from immuneACCESS, this table was stored by TCRdb with only in-frame sequences that have V and J called. A share of the clones is absent; for the studies checked, an unresolved V gene accounts for under half, and the remainder has no known explanation. V and J calls and clone size come straight from that table; D and trimming were deduced from the DNA. The sample includes nearly 400,000 clones, with approximately 91% observed a single time. Approximately 1.9% of the sample is taken by the ten largest.

The sample's treatment or condition label is to be understood as: around 19 received Ad26.COV2.S at low or high dose, single or two shots; roughly five received placebo; per-sample allocation not given. Repertoires of vaccine and placebo recipients were sequenced from samples collected on day 63 after the first injection. Between 29 July and 7 August 2020, Cohort 1b enrolled 20 to 30 adults aged 18-55 years at one site in Boston, USA. Ad26.COV2.S consisted of a replication-incompetent adenovirus type 26 vector by which a prefusion-stabilized SARS-CoV-2 spike protein from the original Wuhan strain was expressed. The germline V gene specifies MGHRA as CDR1 and YSYEKL as CDR2. Reading from cysteine to phenylalanine, the CDR3 counts 16 amino acids. CDR3 DNA is the only sequence kept; it has 48 bases, read in frame from the first base. The germline ends are 12 bases apart after V is trimmed by 3 bases and J by 0 bases.

The TCR sequence derives from a person aged 18-60 years who received the Ad26.COV2.S COVID-19 vaccine or a placebo. The chain is assembled from TRBV4-1 and TRBJ2-1; TRBD2 is perhaps the D gene, given 6 matching bases. The sample was peripheral blood, taken in a trial of Ad26.COV2.S vaccine versus placebo. At the DNA level, the sequence is TGCGCCAGCAGCCAGGCTCTAGCGAGCTCCTACAATGAGCAGTTCTTC. It translates to CASSQALASSYNEQFF.